This TCR beta chain was recorded in a study of T cell repertoires in cytomegalovirus infection. Study overall: An indication of both CMV infection and matching HLA type came from public TCR beta signatures. Study-level points and caveats: The ex vivo response was dominated by HLA-C-restricted CMV-specific TCR beta clonotypes.

This clonotype was found many times. Its antigen is currently unknown. CDR1 is SGHVS and CDR2 is FNYEAQ in the germline V gene. V was pared by 5 bases and J by 2 bases, with 10 bases between. This CDR3 region has 14 residues. From the reads, TCRdb called clonotypes with MiXCR, one entry per CDR3 protein. The sample includes about 150,000 distinct CDR3 sequences, about a quarter of them seen just once. The chain links TRBV7-6 to TRBJ1-5, with D possibly TRBD1 on 6 matching bases. The sample was PBMCs. The sequence was obtained from a human donor in good health (CMV status not recorded). Some clones in this sample may be carry-over from other donors' samples. As DNA, the CDR3 is TGTGCCAGCAGCGCACAGGGAGGCAATCAGCCCCAGCATTTT. Translating it yields CASSAQGGNQPQHF.